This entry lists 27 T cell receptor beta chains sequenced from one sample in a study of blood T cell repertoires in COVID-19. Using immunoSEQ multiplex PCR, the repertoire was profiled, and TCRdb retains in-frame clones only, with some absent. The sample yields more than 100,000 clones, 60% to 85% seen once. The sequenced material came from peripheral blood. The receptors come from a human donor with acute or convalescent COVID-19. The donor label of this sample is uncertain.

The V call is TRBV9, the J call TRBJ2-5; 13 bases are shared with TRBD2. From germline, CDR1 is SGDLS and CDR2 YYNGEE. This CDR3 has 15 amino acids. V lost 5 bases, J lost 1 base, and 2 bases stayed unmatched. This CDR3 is CASSTSGGVQETQYF. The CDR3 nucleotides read TGTGCCAGCAGTACTAGCGGGGGGGTCCAAGAGACCCAGTACTTC.

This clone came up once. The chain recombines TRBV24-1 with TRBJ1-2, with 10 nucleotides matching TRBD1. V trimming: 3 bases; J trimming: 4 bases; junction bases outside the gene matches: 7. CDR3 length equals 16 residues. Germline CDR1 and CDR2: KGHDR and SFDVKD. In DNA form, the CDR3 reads TGTGCCACCAGTGATCGCGCGACAGGGGGCATCTATGGCTACACCTTC. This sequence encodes CATSDRATGGIYGYTF.

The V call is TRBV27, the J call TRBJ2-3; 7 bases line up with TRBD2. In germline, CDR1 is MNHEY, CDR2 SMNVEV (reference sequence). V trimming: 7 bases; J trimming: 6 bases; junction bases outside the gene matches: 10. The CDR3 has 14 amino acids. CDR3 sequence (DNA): TGTGCCAGCAACTTAAAGCGGGGTCAGGATACGCAGTATTTT. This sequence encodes CASNLKRGQDTQYF.

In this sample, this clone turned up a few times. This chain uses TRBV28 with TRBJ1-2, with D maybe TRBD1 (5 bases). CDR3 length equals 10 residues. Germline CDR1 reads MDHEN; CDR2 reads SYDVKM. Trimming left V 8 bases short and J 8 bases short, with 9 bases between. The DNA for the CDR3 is TGTGCCAGCCAAAGGGGCGGCTACACCTTC. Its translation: CASQRGGYTF.

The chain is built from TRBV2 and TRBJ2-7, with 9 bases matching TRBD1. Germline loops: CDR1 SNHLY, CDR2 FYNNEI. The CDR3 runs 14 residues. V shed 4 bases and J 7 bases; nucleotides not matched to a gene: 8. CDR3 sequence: CASSGDRGILEQYV. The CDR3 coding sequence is TGTGCCAGCAGTGGAGACAGGGGGATTTTAGAGCAGTACGTC.

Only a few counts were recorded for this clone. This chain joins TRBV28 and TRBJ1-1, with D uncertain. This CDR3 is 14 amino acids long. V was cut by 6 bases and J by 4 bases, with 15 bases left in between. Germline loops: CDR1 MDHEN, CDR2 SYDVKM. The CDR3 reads CASRLRIGGTEAFF. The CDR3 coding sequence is TGTGCCAGCAGGCTCAGGATTGGAGGCACTGAAGCTTTCTTT.

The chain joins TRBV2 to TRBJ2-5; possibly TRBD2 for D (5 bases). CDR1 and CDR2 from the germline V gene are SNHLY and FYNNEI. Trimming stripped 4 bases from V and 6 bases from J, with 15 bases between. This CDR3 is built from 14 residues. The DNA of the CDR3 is TGTGCCAGCAGTGTAGTCCCCGGGGTCCAGACCCAGTACTTC. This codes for CASSVVPGVQTQYF.

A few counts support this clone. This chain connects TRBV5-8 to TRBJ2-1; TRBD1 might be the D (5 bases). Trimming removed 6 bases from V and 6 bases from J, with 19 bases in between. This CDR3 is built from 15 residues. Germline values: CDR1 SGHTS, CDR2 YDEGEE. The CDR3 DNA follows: TGTGCCAGCACCTTAGGACAACCTCTATCCAATGAGCAGTTCTTC. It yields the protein CASTLGQPLSNEQFF.

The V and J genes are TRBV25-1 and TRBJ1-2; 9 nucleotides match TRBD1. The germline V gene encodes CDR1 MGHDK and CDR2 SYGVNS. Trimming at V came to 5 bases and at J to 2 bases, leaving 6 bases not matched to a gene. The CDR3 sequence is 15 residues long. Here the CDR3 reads CASSPLGTGNYGYTF. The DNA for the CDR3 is TGTGCCAGCAGTCCTCTAGGGACAGGGAACTATGGCTACACCTTC.

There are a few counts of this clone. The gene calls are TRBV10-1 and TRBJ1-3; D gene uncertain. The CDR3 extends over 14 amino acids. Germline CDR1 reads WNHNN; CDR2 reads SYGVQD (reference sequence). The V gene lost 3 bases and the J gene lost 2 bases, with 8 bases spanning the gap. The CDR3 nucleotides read TGCGCCAGCAGTGACGGTCTGGCTGGAAACACCATATATTTT. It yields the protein CASSDGLAGNTIYF.

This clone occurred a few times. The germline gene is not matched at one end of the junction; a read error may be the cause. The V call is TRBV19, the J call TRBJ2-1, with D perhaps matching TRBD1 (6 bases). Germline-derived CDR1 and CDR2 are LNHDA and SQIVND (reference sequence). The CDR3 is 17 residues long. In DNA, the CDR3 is TGTGCCAGTACTATAATAGGGGGTAGGCGGCCAAACGTCGAGCAGTTCTTC. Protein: CASTIIGGRRPNVEQFF.

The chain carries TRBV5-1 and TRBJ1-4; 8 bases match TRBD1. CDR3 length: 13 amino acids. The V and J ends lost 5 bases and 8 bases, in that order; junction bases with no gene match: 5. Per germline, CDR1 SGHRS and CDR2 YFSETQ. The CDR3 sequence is CASSWDRSEKLFF. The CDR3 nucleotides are TGCGCCAGCAGTTGGGACAGGTCCGAAAAACTGTTTTTT.

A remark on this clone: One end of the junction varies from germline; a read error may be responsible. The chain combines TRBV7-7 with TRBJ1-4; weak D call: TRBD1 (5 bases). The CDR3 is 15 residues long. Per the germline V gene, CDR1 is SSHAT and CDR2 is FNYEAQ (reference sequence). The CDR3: CASSTGLLGGEKLFF. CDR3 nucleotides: TGTGCTAGCAGCACGGGACTCCTAGGAGGTGAAAAACTGTTTTTT.

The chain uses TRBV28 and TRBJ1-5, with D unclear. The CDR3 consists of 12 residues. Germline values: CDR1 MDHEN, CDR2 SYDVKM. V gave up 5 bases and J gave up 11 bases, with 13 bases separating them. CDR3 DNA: TGTGCCAGCAGTCCCTTCCCACTCTCCCAGCATTTT. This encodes CASSPFPLSQHF.

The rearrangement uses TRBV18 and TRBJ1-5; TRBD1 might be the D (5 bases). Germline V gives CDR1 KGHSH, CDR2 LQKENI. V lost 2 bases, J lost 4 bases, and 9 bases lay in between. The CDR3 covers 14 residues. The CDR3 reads CASSPGGRNQPQHF. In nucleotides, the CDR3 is TGTGCCAGCTCACCAGGGGGGAGAAATCAGCCCCAGCATTTT.

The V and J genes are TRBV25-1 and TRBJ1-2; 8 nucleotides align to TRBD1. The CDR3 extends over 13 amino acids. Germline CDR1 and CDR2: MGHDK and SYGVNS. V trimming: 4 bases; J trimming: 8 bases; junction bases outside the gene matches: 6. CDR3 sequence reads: CASSAGTGYGYTF. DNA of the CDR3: TGTGCCAGCAGTGCGGGGACAGGATACGGCTACACCTTC.

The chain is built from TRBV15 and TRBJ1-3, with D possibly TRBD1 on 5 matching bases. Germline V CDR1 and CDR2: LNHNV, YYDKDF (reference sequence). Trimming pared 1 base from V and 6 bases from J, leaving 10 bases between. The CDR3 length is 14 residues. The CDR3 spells CATSRVGATNTIYF. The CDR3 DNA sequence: TGTGCCACCAGCAGAGTAGGGGCAACAAACACCATATATTTT.

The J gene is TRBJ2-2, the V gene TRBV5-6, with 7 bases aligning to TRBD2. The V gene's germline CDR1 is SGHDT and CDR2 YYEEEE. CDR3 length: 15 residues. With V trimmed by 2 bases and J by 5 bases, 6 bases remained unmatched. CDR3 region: CASSFGGKGTGELFF. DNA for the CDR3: TGTGCCAGCAGCTTCGGGGGGAAGGGTACCGGGGAGCTGTTTTTT. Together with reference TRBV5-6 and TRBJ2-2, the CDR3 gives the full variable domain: DAGVTQSPTHLIKTRGQQVTLRCSPKSGHDTVSWYQQALGQGPQFIFQYYEEEERQRGNFPDRFSGHQFPNYSSELNVNALLLGDSALYLCASSFGGKGTGELFFGEGSRLTVL.

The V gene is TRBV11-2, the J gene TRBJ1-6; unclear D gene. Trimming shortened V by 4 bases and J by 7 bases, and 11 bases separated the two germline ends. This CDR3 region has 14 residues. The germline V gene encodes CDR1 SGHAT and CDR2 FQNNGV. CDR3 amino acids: CASSSAVGNSPLHF. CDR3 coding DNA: TGTGCCAGCAGCTCTGCGGTCGGGAATTCACCCCTCCACTTT.

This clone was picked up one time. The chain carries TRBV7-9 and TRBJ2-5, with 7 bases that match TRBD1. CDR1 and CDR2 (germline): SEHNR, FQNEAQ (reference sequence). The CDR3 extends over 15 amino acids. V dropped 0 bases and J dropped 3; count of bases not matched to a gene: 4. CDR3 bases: TGTGCCAGCAGCTTAGCGAGGGGGCAGAAAGAGACCCAGTACTTC. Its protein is CASSLARGQKETQYF.

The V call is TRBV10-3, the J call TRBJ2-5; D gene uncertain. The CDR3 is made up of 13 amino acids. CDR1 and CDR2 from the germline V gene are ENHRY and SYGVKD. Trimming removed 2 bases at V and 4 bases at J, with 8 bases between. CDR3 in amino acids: CAISERRPETQYF. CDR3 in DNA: TGTGCCATCAGTGAGCGGAGACCAGAGACCCAGTACTTC.

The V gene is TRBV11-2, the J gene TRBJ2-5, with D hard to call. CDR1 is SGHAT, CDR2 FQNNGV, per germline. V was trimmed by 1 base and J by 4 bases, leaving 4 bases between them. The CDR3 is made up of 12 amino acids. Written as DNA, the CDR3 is TGTGCCAGCAGCTTAGCAATAGAGACCCAGTACTTC. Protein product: CASSLAIETQYF.

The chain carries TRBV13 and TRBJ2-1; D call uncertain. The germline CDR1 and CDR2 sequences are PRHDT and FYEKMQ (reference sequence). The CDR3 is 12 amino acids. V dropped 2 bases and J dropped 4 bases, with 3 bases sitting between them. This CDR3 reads CASSLRYNEQFF. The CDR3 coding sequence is TGTGCCAGCAGCTTACGGTACAATGAGCAGTTCTTC.

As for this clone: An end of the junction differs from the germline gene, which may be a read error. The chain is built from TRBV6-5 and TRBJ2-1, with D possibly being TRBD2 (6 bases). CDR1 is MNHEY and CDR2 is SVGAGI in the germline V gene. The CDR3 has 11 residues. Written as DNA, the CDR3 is TGTGCCAGCAGTTGGGGGACTCTAACTCTCTTC. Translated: CASSWGTLTLF.

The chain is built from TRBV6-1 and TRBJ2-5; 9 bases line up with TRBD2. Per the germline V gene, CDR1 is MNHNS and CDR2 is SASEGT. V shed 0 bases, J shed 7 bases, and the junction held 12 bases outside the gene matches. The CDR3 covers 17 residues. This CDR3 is CASSEALGSGGAGTQYF. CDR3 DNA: TGTGCCAGCAGTGAAGCGCTTGGTAGCGGGGGCGCCGGGACCCAGTACTTC.

In nucleotides, the CDR3 is TGTGCCAGCAGTTCACAGGGCCGTACTGAAGCTTTCTTT. It is translated as CASSSQGRTEAFF. The chain links TRBV6-6 to TRBJ1-1, with D perhaps matching TRBD1 (6 bases). Germline assignment: CDR1 MNHNY and CDR2 SVGAGI (reference sequence). The CDR3 covers 13 residues. V lost 4 bases, J lost 5 bases, and 11 bases lay in between.

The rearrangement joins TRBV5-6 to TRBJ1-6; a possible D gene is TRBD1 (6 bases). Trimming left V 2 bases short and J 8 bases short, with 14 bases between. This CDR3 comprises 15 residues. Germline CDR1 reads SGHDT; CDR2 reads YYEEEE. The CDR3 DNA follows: TGTGCCAGCAGCTTCCCAGGGACATCAGATTCACCCCTCCACTTT. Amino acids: CASSFPGTSDSPLHF.